These 23 T cell receptor beta chains were sequenced from one sample in a study of blood T cell repertoires in COVID-19. Here immunoSEQ multiplex PCR was the method, and the copy in TCRdb shows in-frame clones only, minus some. In the table there are 150,000 to 160,000 clones, around 80% of which are singletons. The sample taken for sequencing was peripheral blood. The receptors shown here come from a man in his 60s with acute or convalescent COVID-19.

This rearrangement joins TRBV4-3 to TRBJ2-1, with D possibly TRBD1 on 5 matching bases. With 1 base removed from V and 6 bases from J, the gap between germline ends came to 7 bases. CDR3 length: 13 residues. Germline V gives CDR1 LGHNA, CDR2 YSLEER. The CDR3 sequence is CASSQGQSNEQFF. The CDR3 nucleotides are TGCGCCAGCAGCCAAGGACAGTCCAATGAGCAGTTCTTC.

This clone was counted a few times. The rearrangement links TRBV5-5 to TRBJ2-7; the match to TRBD2 covers 11 bases. The V segment lost 4 bases and the J segment 4 bases; nucleotides outside the gene matches: 13. Germline CDR1 reads SGHKS; CDR2 reads YYEKEE (reference sequence). There are 17 residues in the CDR3. CDR3 in amino acids: CASSARPGVAGGYEQYF. CDR3 DNA: TGTGCCAGCAGCGCTCGCCCAGGGGTAGCGGGAGGGTACGAGCAGTACTTC. The variable domain in full, completed from reference TRBV5-5 and TRBJ2-7, reads DAGVTQSPTHLIKTRGQQVTLRCSPISGHKSVSWYQQVLGQGPQFIFQYYEKEERGRGNFPDRFSARQFPNYSSELNVNALLLGDSALYLCASSARPGVAGGYEQYFGPGTRLTVT.

The gene calls are TRBV5-4 and TRBJ2-3; D is perhaps TRBD1 (6 bases). CDR1 and CDR2 (germline): SGHNT, YYREEE (reference sequence). The CDR3 length is 13 residues. V lost 6 bases, J lost 2 bases, and 10 bases lay in between. CDR3 sequence: CASKDSYTDTQYF. In nucleotides, the CDR3 is TGTGCCAGCAAGGACAGCTACACAGATACGCAGTATTTT.

The chain links TRBV7-9 to TRBJ2-5; 7 bases are shared with TRBD2. There are 15 residues in the CDR3. CDR1 is SEHNR, CDR2 FQNEAQ, per germline (reference sequence). J lost 3 bases, V lost 5 bases, and 9 bases had no gene match. CDR3 nucleotides: TGTGCCAGCAGCAGAACGCGGGGGATGGAAGAGACCCAGTACTTC. Protein product: CASSRTRGMEETQYF.

The genes are TRBV28 and TRBJ1-2; tentative D call: TRBD1 (5 bases). The CDR3 has 14 residues. CDR1 MDHEN and CDR2 SYDVKM come from the germline V gene. V lost 3 bases and J lost 3, with 11 bases in between. The DNA for the CDR3 is TGTGCCAGCAGTTTTGGGAGGGGCGACTATGGCTACACCTTC. It specifies CASSFGRGDYGYTF.

This chain connects TRBV19 to TRBJ2-4; D may be TRBD2 (7 bases). CDR1 and CDR2 from the germline V gene are LNHDA and SQIVND (reference sequence). CDR3 length: 14 residues. With 5 bases removed from V and 5 bases from J, the gap between germline ends came to 13 bases. The CDR3 coding sequence is TGTGCCAGTAGTCAGGCGGGGGCCCAAAACATTCAGTACTTC. Residues: CASSQAGAQNIQYF.

The chain employs TRBV5-6 and TRBJ1-1; no firm D call. V was shortened by 4 bases and J by 7 bases, with 11 bases between the two germline ends. Germline CDR1 and CDR2: SGHDT and YYEEEE. The CDR3 contains 12 residues. The CDR3 protein is CASSLGRSEAFF. The CDR3 region has the DNA TGTGCCAGCAGCCTCGGGAGGAGTGAAGCTTTCTTT.

The V and J genes are TRBV5-1 and TRBJ2-2, with TRBD1 matching 9 bases. The CDR3 has 15 residues. Germline loops: CDR1 SGHRS, CDR2 YFSETQ. Trimming took 2 bases from V and 6 from J; bases not matched to a gene: 5. The CDR3 DNA is TGCGCCAGCAGCTTTCTGCACAGGGGGCCCGGGGAGCTGTTTTTT. It encodes CASSFLHRGPGELFF.

The V call is TRBV18, the J call TRBJ2-3; TRBD1 agrees at 8 bases. The CDR3 is 14 amino acids. V shed 6 bases and J 1 base; nucleotides not matched to a gene: 3. In germline, CDR1 is KGHSH, CDR2 LQKENI. The CDR3 nucleotides are TGTGCCAGCTCGGCGGGACAGGGCACAGATACGCAGTATTTT. Residues: CASSAGQGTDTQYF.

This clone was seen once. This chain joins TRBV30 and TRBJ2-2; D unresolved. Germline CDR1 is GTSNPN and CDR2 is SVGIG (reference sequence). V lost 4 bases and J 2 bases, leaving 14 bases between the germline ends. The CDR3 loop spans 15 amino acids. CDR3 sequence reads: CAWNSATPNTGELFF. The CDR3 nucleotides read TGTGCCTGGAACTCTGCGACACCTAACACCGGGGAGCTGTTTTTT.

The chain has TRBV19 and TRBJ1-3; 9 nucleotides agree with TRBD1. V dropped 8 bases and J dropped 4; count of bases not matched to a gene: 9. Germline CDR1 LNHDA, CDR2 SQIVND (reference sequence). CDR3 length: 15 residues. CDR3 nucleotide sequence: TGTGCCAGTTCCCGGGACAGGGTATCCGGAAACACCATATATTTT. Protein sequence: CASSRDRVSGNTIYF.

This clone came up a few times. The V gene is TRBV19, the J gene TRBJ1-5, with D maybe TRBD1 (5 bases). Germline values: CDR1 LNHDA, CDR2 SQIVND (reference sequence). V shed 5 bases and J shed 6 bases, with 11 bases lying between them. This CDR3 has 13 amino acids. CDR3 nucleotides: TGTGCCAGTAGTCAAGGGGCAGGTCAGCCCCAGCATTTT. It specifies CASSQGAGQPQHF.

V is TRBV3-1 (or the pseudogene TRBV3-2) and J is TRBJ2-3, with a possible D match to TRBD1 (5 bases). Trimming removed 10 bases at V and 6 bases at J, with 17 bases between. The CDR3 has 13 residues. Germline-derived CDR1 and CDR2 are LGHDT and YNNKEL (reference sequence). The CDR3 protein is CATQRSGWDTQYF. The CDR3 DNA reads TGTGCCACCCAAAGGTCAGGGTGGGATACGCAGTATTTT.

This chain uses TRBV3-1 (or the pseudogene TRBV3-2) with TRBJ2-7; 7 bases map to TRBD1. Germline CDR1 reads LGHDT; CDR2 reads YNNKEL (reference sequence). V shed 1 base and J 7 bases; nucleotides not matched to a gene: 13. The CDR3 loop spans 16 amino acids. This chain's CDR3 is CASSQAGAGGAREQYF. CDR3 coding DNA: TGTGCCAGCAGCCAAGCTGGGGCAGGGGGTGCAAGGGAGCAGTACTTC.

The chain combines TRBV5-5 with TRBJ1-5; 9 bases are shared with TRBD1. V lost 4 bases, J lost 6 bases, and 8 bases stayed unmatched. Germline CDR1 reads SGHKS; CDR2 reads YYEKEE (reference sequence). The CDR3 is made up of 15 amino acids. In DNA, the CDR3 is TGTGCCAGCAGCAGCGGGACAGGGCAGGGTCAGCCCCAGCATTTT. Translating gives CASSSGTGQGQPQHF.

This rearrangement joins TRBV4-2 to TRBJ2-5, with TRBD1 identical over 10 bases. In germline, CDR1 is LGHNA, CDR2 YNFKEQ. This CDR3 contains 14 residues. V lost 1 base, J lost 4 bases, and 0 bases stayed unmatched. Here the CDR3 DNA reads TGTGCCAGCAGCCAAGGACAGGGGGCAGAGACCCAGTACTTC. Amino acids: CASSQGQGAETQYF.

There are a few counts of this clone. The genes are TRBV28 and TRBJ1-6; D remains unclear. Germline lookup yields CDR1 MDHEN and CDR2 SYDVKM. The length of the CDR3 is 15 residues. Trimming shortened V by 6 bases and J by 6 bases, and 15 bases separated the two germline ends. The CDR3 here is CASRSWRGSNSPLHF. As DNA, the CDR3 is TGTGCCAGCAGGTCGTGGCGGGGATCTAATTCACCCCTCCACTTT.

This clone was counted only a few times. This chain connects TRBV28 to TRBJ2-7; TRBD1 matches 11 bases. The CDR3 is made up of 15 amino acids. In germline, CDR1 is MDHEN, CDR2 SYDVKM. CDR3 protein: CAITSGQGAFGKQYF. CDR3 DNA sequence: TGTGCAATTACATCCGGACAGGGGGCTTTCGGTAAGCAGTACTTC.

Note on this clone: This may come from a read error, since a much larger clone is one base off. The chain carries TRBV25-1 and TRBJ1-5; D perhaps matches TRBD1 (5 bases). Trimming pared 2 bases from V and 6 bases from J, leaving 8 bases between. The CDR3 is made up of 13 amino acids. In germline, CDR1 is MGHDK, CDR2 SYGVNS. In DNA form, the CDR3 reads TGTGCCAGCAGTGAAGGGGGGAGTCAGCCCCAGCATTTT. Translated, it gives CASSEGGSQPQHF.

V usage is TRBV29-1 and J usage is TRBJ2-1; 9 bases are a match to TRBD2. Germline V CDR1 and CDR2: SQVTM, ANQGSEA. The CDR3 sequence is 16 residues long. With V trimmed by 8 bases and J by 7 bases, 18 bases remained unmatched. In DNA, the CDR3 is TGCAGCTCCGTGGGCTTAGCGGGGGTGACTAGGAATGAGCAGTTCTTC. Its protein product is CSSVGLAGVTRNEQFF.

This clone was seen only once. The V gene is TRBV5-6, the J gene TRBJ1-5; D perhaps matches TRBD1 (5 bases). This CDR3 has 15 amino acids. Germline V lookup: CDR1 SGHDT, CDR2 YYEEEE. Deletions cut 3 bases from V and 1 base from J, with 11 bases between. The CDR3 is CASSSVGVSNQPQHF. The CDR3 coding sequence is TGTGCCAGCAGCTCCGTAGGGGTGAGCAATCAGCCCCAGCATTTT.

For the CDR3, the DNA is TGTGCCAGCAGCCCTCTAGCGGGAGGTAAATACGAGCAGTACTTC. Its translation is CASSPLAGGKYEQYF. This chain connects TRBV6-2 or TRBV6-3 to TRBJ2-7; 11 bases line up with TRBD2. Germline trimming cut 6 bases from V and 4 bases from J; bases unmatched to any gene: 8. The germline V gene has CDR1 MNHEY and CDR2 SVGEGT. The CDR3 is made up of 15 amino acids.

The rearrangement links TRBV4-2 to TRBJ2-3, with TRBD1 as a possible D gene (6 bases). The CDR3 consists of 14 residues. Trimming left V 2 bases short and J 5 bases short, with 11 bases between. The germline gives CDR1 LGHNA, CDR2 YNFKEQ. The CDR3 sequence: CASSQTTGLDTQYF. CDR3 in DNA: TGTGCCAGCAGCCAAACCACAGGGCTAGATACGCAGTATTTT.